Below, 26 T cell receptor beta chains from the same sample are listed, as sequenced in a study of control samples from healthy donors and cancer patients (dated by TCRdb to the early 2020s). Library preparation was by the immunoSEQ multiplex PCR assay. This is the immuneACCESS table as TCRdb keeps it, with only in-frame sequences that have V and J called. A part of the clones is gone; compared with another copy, unresolved V genes explain less than half, and the rest is unexplained. Across this sample there are some 100,000 clones, with roughly 90% seen only once. Together, the top ten hold roughly 15% of the sample. Specimen: blood. The receptors here all came from a woman in her fifties or sixties in good health.

The rearrangement joins TRBV11-1 to TRBJ1-2; D unresolved. Trimming stripped 6 bases from V and 4 bases from J, with 15 bases between. CDR1 and CDR2 from the germline V gene are SGHAT and FQDESV (reference sequence). The CDR3 totals 14 residues. The CDR3 protein is CASSSQQKPYGYTF. The CDR3 DNA sequence: TGTGCCAGCAGTAGCCAACAGAAACCCTATGGCTACACCTTC.

The V call is TRBV30, the J call TRBJ1-2; D is unresolved. The CDR3 totals 11 residues. Trimming removed 2 bases at V and 5 bases at J, with 6 bases between. CDR1 is GTSNPN and CDR2 is SVGIG in the germline V gene (reference sequence). CDR3 sequence: CAWSPGYGYTF. The CDR3 nucleotides read TGTGCCTGGAGTCCTGGGTATGGCTACACCTTC.

The chain combines TRBV12-5 with TRBJ1-2; TRBD1 might be the D (6 bases). CDR1 is LGHNT and CDR2 is FRNRAP in the germline V gene. The CDR3 runs 15 residues. V dropped 5 bases and J dropped 6 bases, with 19 bases sitting between them. CDR3 DNA: TGTGCTAGTGGTGCCCCCCGGGGGCTGGTGGATGGCTACACCTTC. This sequence encodes CASGAPRGLVDGYTF.

This chain links TRBV3-1 (or the pseudogene TRBV3-2) with TRBJ1-6; 7 bases match TRBD1. The CDR3 length is 17 residues. Trimming took 1 base from V and 10 from J; bases not matched to a gene: 13. The germline V gene encodes CDR1 LGHDT and CDR2 YNNKEL (reference sequence). CDR3 in DNA: TGTGCCAGCAGCCAAGTTCCGGCGCAGGGGGGGAACTCACCCCTCCACTTT. Protein product: CASSQVPAQGGNSPLHF.

This chain connects TRBV6-6 to TRBJ2-1; D is possibly TRBD2 (5 bases). The ends were cut back, 5 bases at V and 4 bases at J, with 15 bases in the middle. The CDR3 loop spans 15 amino acids. The germline V gene encodes CDR1 MNHNY and CDR2 SVGAGI (reference sequence). The CDR3 loop reads CASSLQEDQYNEQFF. CDR3 bases: TGTGCCAGCAGTCTGCAGGAGGACCAGTACAATGAGCAGTTCTTC.

The chain combines TRBV6-6 with TRBJ2-1, with D possibly being TRBD2 (5 bases). This CDR3 comprises 12 residues. CDR1 is MNHNY and CDR2 is SVGAGI in the germline V gene (reference sequence). V lost 6 bases, J lost 8 bases, and 11 bases lay in between. CDR3 region: CASRDSFDEQFF. The CDR3 region has the DNA TGTGCCAGCAGGGACTCGTTCGATGAGCAGTTCTTC.

The chain couples TRBV5-1 to TRBJ1-6; D remains ambiguous. The length of the CDR3 is 13 residues. Germline CDR1 reads SGHRS; CDR2 reads YFSETQ. Trimming removed 0 bases from V and 9 bases from J, with 7 bases in between. CDR3 sequence reads: CASSLDASSPLHF. The CDR3, as DNA: TGCGCCAGCAGCTTGGACGCTTCTTCACCCCTCCACTTT.

The CDR3 sequence: CASSLGLANVYEQYV. CDR3 DNA: TGCGCCAGCAGCTTGGGACTAGCCAACGTCTACGAGCAGTACGTC. The rearrangement joins TRBV5-1 to TRBJ2-7, with 7 bases matching TRBD2. This CDR3 is 15 amino acids long. Unmatched junction bases numbered 6, after V lost 0 bases and J lost 3 bases. In germline, CDR1 is SGHRS, CDR2 YFSETQ.

The V and J genes are TRBV29-1 and TRBJ1-1; TRBD1 agrees at 7 bases. Germline loops: CDR1 SQVTM, CDR2 ANQGSEA. This CDR3 is 13 amino acids long. The CDR3 region is CTVWDRRNTEAFF. In DNA form, the CDR3 reads TGCACAGTGTGGGACAGAAGGAACACTGAAGCTTTCTTT. The variable domain in full, with the rest retrieved from reference TRBV29-1 and TRBJ1-1, is SAVISQKPSRDICQRGTSLTIQCQVDSQVTMMFWYRQQPGQSLTLIATANQGSEATYESGFVIDKFPISRPNLTFSTLTVSNMSPEDSSIYLCTVWDRRNTEAFFGQGTRLTVV.

This clone was detected once. This chain connects TRBV19 to TRBJ1-1, with unresolved D. From germline, CDR1 is LNHDA and CDR2 SQIVND (reference sequence). This CDR3 has 14 amino acids. V was shortened by 3 bases and J by 3 bases, with 11 bases between the two germline ends. The CDR3 loop is CASSMPGLHTEAFF. DNA of the CDR3: TGTGCCAGTAGTATGCCGGGTTTACACACTGAAGCTTTCTTT.

This clone was seen only a few times. This chain links TRBV30 with TRBJ1-3; a possible D gene is TRBD1 (6 bases). The CDR3 length is 13 residues. Trimming took 5 bases from V and 0 from J, leaving 8 bases between them. The V gene's germline CDR1 is GTSNPN and CDR2 SVGIG (reference sequence). The CDR3: CAWQGTSGNTIYF. The CDR3 bases are TGTGCCTGGCAGGGGACCTCTGGAAACACCATATATTTT.

The chain joins TRBV27 to TRBJ2-2; no reliable D call. This CDR3 comprises 17 residues. Germline V gives CDR1 MNHEY, CDR2 SMNVEV (reference sequence). V dropped 2 bases and J dropped 4 bases, with 17 bases sitting between them. Here the CDR3 DNA reads TGTGCCAGCAGTTTACTATCGGGTCGGTCCATCACCGGGGAGCTGTTTTTT. It yields the protein CASSLLSGRSITGELFF.

This chain connects TRBV19 to TRBJ2-1; TRBD2 matches 14 bases. V dropped 5 bases and J dropped 4; count of bases not matched to a gene: 10. The CDR3 runs 18 residues. Germline V lookup: CDR1 LNHDA, CDR2 SQIVND (reference sequence). CDR3 residues: CASSPGTSGSRQYNEQFF. In DNA form, the CDR3 reads TGTGCCAGTAGTCCCGGGACTAGCGGGAGTCGGCAATACAATGAGCAGTTCTTC.

V and J are TRBV2 and TRBJ2-7, with D tentatively TRBD1 or TRBD2 (5 bases each). V was clipped by 1 base and J by 0 bases, with 13 bases between them. The CDR3 has 16 residues. CDR1 is SNHLY and CDR2 is FYNNEI in the germline V gene. The CDR3 region has the DNA TGTGCCAGCAGTGAAGATTGGGGGTTAAGCTCCTACGAGCAGTACGTC. It specifies CASSEDWGLSSYEQYV.

This rearrangement joins TRBV3-1 (or the pseudogene TRBV3-2) to TRBJ2-5, with 10 bases matching TRBD2. V dropped 1 base and J dropped 5; count of bases not matched to a gene: 7. Germline CDR1 LGHDT, CDR2 YNNKEL (reference sequence). The CDR3 is made up of 16 amino acids. The CDR3 nucleotides are TGTGCCAGCAGCCAAGGACCCAGCGGGGGGGCTGAGACCCAGTACTTC. Amino acids: CASSQGPSGGAETQYF.

This chain connects TRBV5-1 to TRBJ2-2; 7 bases agree with TRBD1. CDR3 size: 13 residues. With 4 bases clipped from V and 3 bases from J, the junction kept 0 bases outside the gene matches. Germline lookup yields CDR1 SGHRS and CDR2 YFSETQ. The CDR3 region has the DNA TGCGCCAGCAGCACAGGGGACACCGGGGAGCTGTTTTTT. Protein sequence: CASSTGDTGELFF.

The CDR3 is CASSDRGAREQYF. DNA of the CDR3: TGTGCCAGCAGCGACCGCGGGGCACGCGAGCAGTACTTC. The chain uses TRBV6-2 or TRBV6-3 and TRBJ2-7; D is possibly TRBD2 (6 bases). The CDR3 sequence is 13 residues long. Trimming removed 6 bases from V and 6 bases from J, with 15 bases in between. The V gene's germline CDR1 is MNHEY and CDR2 SVGEGT.

This clone was seen a handful of times. The chain has TRBV5-1 and TRBJ1-3, with 7 bases lining up with TRBD1. The V and J ends lost 4 bases and 4 bases, in that order; junction bases with no gene match: 11. Germline CDR1 is SGHRS and CDR2 is YFSETQ. CDR3 length equals 16 residues. The CDR3 sequence is CASSAWTGRSGNTIYF. The CDR3 nucleotides read TGCGCCAGCAGCGCGTGGACAGGTCGATCCGGAAACACCATATATTTT.

V usage is TRBV6-1 and J usage is TRBJ1-6; D unresolved. With 2 bases removed from V and 7 bases from J, the gap between germline ends came to 9 bases. The length of the CDR3 is 14 residues. Germline-derived CDR1 and CDR2 are MNHNS and SASEGT. The CDR3 is CASSEKAINSPLHF. The CDR3 DNA sequence: TGTGCCAGCAGTGAAAAGGCCATCAATTCACCCCTCCACTTT.

For the CDR3, the DNA is TGTGCCAGCAGAGACAGGGGGGTTAGCAATCAGCCCCAGCATTTT. Its translation is CASRDRGVSNQPQHF. The chain combines TRBV27 with TRBJ1-5; 9 nucleotides agree with TRBD1. V gave up 6 bases and J gave up 0 bases; unmatched junction bases: 3. The CDR3 spans 15 residues. Germline lookup yields CDR1 MNHEY and CDR2 SMNVEV (reference sequence).

The chain carries TRBV20-1 and TRBJ2-5; 7 bases align to TRBD2. This CDR3 has 12 residues. The V gene end was trimmed by 5 bases and the J gene end by 3 bases; junction bases not matched to a gene: 3. The V gene's germline CDR1 is DFQATT and CDR2 SNEGSKA (reference sequence). The CDR3 spells CSARGTKETQYF. For the CDR3, the DNA is TGCAGTGCTCGTGGGACTAAAGAGACCCAGTACTTC.

This clone was recorded only once. The rearrangement joins TRBV6-6 to TRBJ1-6; a weak D match, TRBD1 (6 bases). Germline V lookup: CDR1 MNHNY, CDR2 SVGAGI (reference sequence). V was shortened by 7 bases and J by 7 bases, with 17 bases between the two germline ends. This CDR3 has 15 amino acids. This chain's CDR3 is CASNPQWTANSPLHF. In nucleotides, the CDR3 is TGTGCCAGCAACCCTCAGTGGACAGCGAATTCACCCCTCCACTTT.

The J gene is TRBJ1-1, the V gene TRBV4-3, with D tentatively TRBD1 (5 bases). The CDR3 is made up of 16 amino acids. Looked up from germline, CDR1 is LGHNA and CDR2 is YSLEER. Trimming took 0 bases from V and 1 from J, leaving 12 bases between them. This chain's CDR3 is CASSQDPPGGNTEAFF. DNA of the CDR3: TGCGCCAGCAGCCAAGACCCCCCGGGGGGGAACACTGAAGCTTTCTTT.

The CDR3 coding sequence is TGTGCCAGCAGTGAACAGGGGATTTCTTTGGCAGATACGCAGTATTTT. Translating gives CASSEQGISLADTQYF. This rearrangement joins TRBV2 to TRBJ2-3; possible D gene TRBD1, 6 bases. The CDR3 loop spans 16 amino acids. V gave up 2 bases and J gave up 4 bases, with 16 bases separating them. Germline CDR1 SNHLY, CDR2 FYNNEI. The full variable domain, rest sourced from reference TRBV2 and TRBJ2-3, is EPEVTQTPSHQVTQMGQEVILRCVPISNHLYFYWYRQILGQKVEFLVSFYNNEISEKSEIFDDQFSVERPDGSNFTLKIRSTKLEDSAMYFCASSEQGISLADTQYFGPGTRLTVL.

This clone was picked up one time. This sequence joins TRBV6-2 or TRBV6-3 and TRBJ1-1; perhaps TRBD1 as D (5 bases). The V gene's germline CDR1 is MNHEY and CDR2 SVGEGT. The CDR3 length is 11 residues. Trimming cost V 3 bases and J 11 bases, with 10 bases left between them. The DNA for the CDR3 is TGTGCCAGCAGTTATGTGGGGGAGGCTTTCTTT. Residues: CASSYVGEAFF.

The V and J genes are TRBV15 and TRBJ2-2; 7 bases align to TRBD1. The V segment lost 8 bases and the J segment 2 bases; nucleotides outside the gene matches: 8. This CDR3 is 15 amino acids long. Germline CDR1 is LNHNV and CDR2 is YYDKDF (reference sequence). CDR3 nucleotide sequence: TGTGCCACCGAGAAAGGGACAGAAAACACCGGGGAGCTGTTTTTT. This sequence encodes CATEKGTENTGELFF.